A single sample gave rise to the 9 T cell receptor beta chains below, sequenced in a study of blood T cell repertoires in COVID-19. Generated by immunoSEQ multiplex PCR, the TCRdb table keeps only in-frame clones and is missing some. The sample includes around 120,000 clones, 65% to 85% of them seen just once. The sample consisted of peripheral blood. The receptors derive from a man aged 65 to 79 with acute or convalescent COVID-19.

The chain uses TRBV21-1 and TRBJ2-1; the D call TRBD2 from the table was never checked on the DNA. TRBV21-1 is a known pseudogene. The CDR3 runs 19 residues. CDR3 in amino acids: CASSKALWLVSGLFNEQFF. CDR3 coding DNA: TGTGCCAGCAGCAAAGCGCTTTGGCTCGTGAGCGGGCTTTTCAATGAGCAGTTCTTC.

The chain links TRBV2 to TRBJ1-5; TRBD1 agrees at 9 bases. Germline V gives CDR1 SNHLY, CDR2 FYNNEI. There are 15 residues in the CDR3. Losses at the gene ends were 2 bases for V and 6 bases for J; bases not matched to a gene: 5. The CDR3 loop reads CASSEFRTGVQPQHF. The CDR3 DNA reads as TGTGCCAGCAGTGAATTTAGGACAGGGGTTCAGCCCCAGCATTTT.

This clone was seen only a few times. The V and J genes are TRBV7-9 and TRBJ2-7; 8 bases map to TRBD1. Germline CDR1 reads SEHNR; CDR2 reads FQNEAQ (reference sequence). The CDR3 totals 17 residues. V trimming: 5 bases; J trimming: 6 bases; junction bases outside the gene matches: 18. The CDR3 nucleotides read TGTGCCAGCAGCCGGAGGAAGGACAGGGATGAATTGCGCGAGCAGTACTTC. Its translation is CASSRRKDRDELREQYF.

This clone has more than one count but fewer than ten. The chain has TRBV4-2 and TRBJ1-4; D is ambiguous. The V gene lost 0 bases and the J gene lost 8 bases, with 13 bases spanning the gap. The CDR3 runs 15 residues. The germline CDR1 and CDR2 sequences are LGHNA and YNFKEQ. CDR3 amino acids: CASSQDNREMEKLFF. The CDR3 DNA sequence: TGTGCCAGCAGCCAAGATAATCGCGAGATGGAAAAACTGTTTTTT.

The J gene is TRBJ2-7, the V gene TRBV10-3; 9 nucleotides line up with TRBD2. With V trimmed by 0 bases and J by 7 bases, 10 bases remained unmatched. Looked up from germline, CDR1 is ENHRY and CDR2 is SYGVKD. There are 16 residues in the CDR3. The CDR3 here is CAISESVSGGPGEQYF. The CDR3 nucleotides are TGTGCCATCAGTGAGTCAGTTAGCGGGGGCCCGGGGGAGCAGTACTTC.

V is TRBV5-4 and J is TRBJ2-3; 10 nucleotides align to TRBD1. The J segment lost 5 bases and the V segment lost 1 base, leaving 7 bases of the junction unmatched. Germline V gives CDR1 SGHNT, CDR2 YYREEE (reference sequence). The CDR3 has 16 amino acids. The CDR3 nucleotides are TGTGCCAGCAGCTTGACCCTGCGGACAGGGGGAGATACGCAGTATTTT. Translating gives CASSLTLRTGGDTQYF. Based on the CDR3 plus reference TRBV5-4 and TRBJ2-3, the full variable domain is ETGVTQSPTHLIKTRGQQVTLRCSSQSGHNTVSWYQQALGQGPQFIFQYYREEENGRGNFPPRFSGLQFPNYSSELNVNALELDDSALYLCASSLTLRTGGDTQYFGPGTRLTVL.

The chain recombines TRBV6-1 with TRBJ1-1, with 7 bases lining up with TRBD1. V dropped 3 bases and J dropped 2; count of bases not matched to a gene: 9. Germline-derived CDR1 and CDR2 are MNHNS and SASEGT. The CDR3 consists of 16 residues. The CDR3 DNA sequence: TGTGCCAGCAGTGATTTCCGACAGGGACGTAACACTGAAGCTTTCTTT. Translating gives CASSDFRQGRNTEAFF.

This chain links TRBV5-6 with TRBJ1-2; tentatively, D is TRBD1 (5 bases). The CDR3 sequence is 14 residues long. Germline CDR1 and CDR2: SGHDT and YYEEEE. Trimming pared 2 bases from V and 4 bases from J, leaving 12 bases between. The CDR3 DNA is TGTGCCAGCAGCTTTAGGGGCGATAGCTATGGCTACACCTTC. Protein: CASSFRGDSYGYTF.

The chain's CDR3 is CAISGRGGAPNEQFF. The DNA of the CDR3 is TGTGCCATCAGTGGTCGAGGGGGCGCCCCCAATGAGCAGTTCTTC. The V call is TRBV10-3, the J call TRBJ2-1; 7 nucleotides align to TRBD1. J was trimmed by 6 bases and V by 4 bases; bases with no gene match: 9. From germline, CDR1 is ENHRY and CDR2 SYGVKD. The length of the CDR3 is 15 residues.